The present TCR beta chain was sequenced within a study of T cells in Graves' hyperthyroidism and ophthalmopathy. The V end lost 6 bases, the J end lost 2 bases, and 11 bases lay between the germline ends. The CDR3 sequence is 13 residues long. The germline V gene encodes CDR1 MNHNS and CDR2 SASEGT. This clonotype was picked up many times. RNA transcripts served as the template for amplifying TCR beta CDR3 regions. TCR CDR3 regions were first amplified by RT-PCR with HTBI primers. TCRdb analysed the multiplex PCR reads with MiXCR anew, one entry per CDR3 protein. The sample yields approximately 530,000 distinct CDR3 sequences, 16% seen once.

The receptor was derived from a woman aged 18-29 years with Graves' hyperthyroidism. The specimen sequenced was blood. The V gene is TRBV6-1, the J gene TRBJ2-7; D perhaps matches TRBD1 (5 bases). CDR3 sequence (DNA): TGTGCCAGCAGGGTACAGGACACCTACGAGCAGTACTTC. Its translation is CASRVQDTYEQYF.